This entry features one T cell receptor beta chain sequence. These data belong to a study of blood T cell repertoires in COVID-19. Study summary: Nucleic acid was either cDNA or gDNA, and it came from T cells, B-cell-depleted T cells, or PBMCs.

Profiling relied on immunoSEQ multiplex PCR, and the TCRdb table lists in-frame clones only, not all of them. The profile covers fewer than 600,000 clones, with roughly 87% appearing a single time and 0.7% to 1% taken by the ten largest. The CDR3 extends over 13 amino acids. V lost 4 bases to trimming and J lost 1 base, with 10 bases between them. Germline CDR1 SQVTM, CDR2 ANQGSEA. The clonotype was recovered from a man between 18 and 29 years old with COVID-19, enrolled during active disease. The sample taken for sequencing was peripheral blood. This rearrangement joins TRBV29-1 to TRBJ1-2; D gene uncertain. The CDR3 DNA reads TGCAGCGTTGTCCGACTGTTTAACTATGGCTACACCTTC. As protein: CSVVRLFNYGYTF.